One sample yielded the 16 T cell receptor beta chains listed below, sequenced in a study of neurological immune-mediated disorders. TCRdb called the 5' RACE reads again in MiXCR, with one record for every CDR3 protein. This repertoire shows approximately 50,000 distinct CDR3 sequences, approximately 10% found once; its top ten account for about 5.2%. The sequenced sample was PBMCs. The receptors derive from a man in his 70s with HTLV-1-associated myelopathy (HAM/TSP).

This clonotype was seen at least ten times. The rearrangement uses TRBV7-2 and TRBJ2-5, with a weak D call TRBD2 (5 bases). Germline CDR1 SGHTA, CDR2 FQGNSA. This CDR3 is 13 amino acids long. Trimming stripped 3 bases from V and 5 bases from J, with 10 bases between. DNA for the CDR3: TGTGCCAGCAGCTTGGGAGTGAGGGAGACCCAGTACTTC. This codes for CASSLGVRETQYF.

Ten or more counts support this clonotype. This sequence joins TRBV5-1 and TRBJ2-7; D possibly corresponds to TRBD2 (6 bases). V dropped 1 base and J dropped 6 bases, with 20 bases sitting between them. CDR3 length equals 16 residues. The V gene's germline CDR1 is SGHRS and CDR2 YFSETQ. CDR3 sequence reads: CASSLNPLGLWFEQYF. The CDR3 nucleotides are TGCGCCAGCAGCTTGAATCCCCTGGGACTTTGGTTCGAGCAGTACTTC. Full variable domain (remainder filled in from reference TRBV5-1 and TRBJ2-7): KAGVTQTPRYLIKTRGQQVTLSCSPISGHRSVSWYQQTPGQGLQFLFEYFSETQRNKGNFPGRFSGRQFSNSRSEMNVSTLELGDSALYLCASSLNPLGLWFEQYFGPGTRLTVT.

This clonotype has a count of ten or more. The chain uses TRBV2 and TRBJ2-1, with TRBD2 matching over 11 bases. V lost 6 bases, J lost 3 bases, and 4 bases stayed unmatched. The CDR3 totals 15 residues. Per germline, CDR1 SNHLY and CDR2 FYNNEI. The CDR3, as DNA: TGTGCCAGCAGAGGACTAGCGGGCGTCTACAATGAGCAGTTCTTC. This encodes CASRGLAGVYNEQFF.

At least ten counts were recorded for this clonotype. The DNA of the CDR3 is TGTGCCAGCAGAGGGATAACCAAAGAGACCCAGTACTTC. Amino acids: CASRGITKETQYF. The chain couples TRBV5-6 to TRBJ2-5, with no clear D. CDR1 and CDR2 (germline): SGHDT, YYEEEE. With 5 bases removed from V and 3 bases from J, the gap between germline ends came to 11 bases. The CDR3 has 13 residues.

This clonotype was detected ten times or more. This chain joins TRBV7-8 and TRBJ1-4; D is perhaps TRBD1 (5 bases). Germline V gene lookup returns CDR1 SGHVS and CDR2 FQNEAQ. The CDR3 extends over 16 amino acids. V was pared by 5 bases and J by 2 bases, with 15 bases between. CDR3 loop: CASSRQSVSTNEKLFF. In nucleotides, the CDR3 is TGTGCCAGCAGCCGACAGAGCGTATCGACTAATGAAAAACTGTTTTTT.

In this sample, this clonotype is medium-sized (0.01 to 0.1%). The chain combines TRBV5-6 with TRBJ2-1, with unresolved D. There are 12 residues in the CDR3. The germline CDR1 and CDR2 sequences are SGHDT and YYEEEE. V was pared by 2 bases and J by 7 bases, with 7 bases between. The CDR3 spells CASSFRGNEQFF. Here the CDR3 DNA reads TGTGCCAGCAGCTTCCGAGGAAATGAGCAGTTCTTC.

This clonotype was observed many times. V usage is TRBV7-2 and J usage is TRBJ2-5; D is possibly TRBD2 (5 bases). Germline-derived CDR1 and CDR2 are SGHTA and FQGNSA. The CDR3 has 14 amino acids. Trimming took 3 bases from V and 2 from J, leaving 10 bases between them. The chain's CDR3 is CASSFGIQQETQYF. As DNA, the CDR3 is TGTGCCAGCAGCTTCGGGATCCAACAAGAGACCCAGTACTTC.

This clonotype was counted at least ten times. The J gene is TRBJ2-7, the V gene TRBV5-6; D gene uncertain. The ends were cut back, 1 base at V and 5 bases at J, with 7 bases in the middle. Germline values: CDR1 SGHDT, CDR2 YYEEEE. The CDR3 has 12 amino acids. Written as DNA, the CDR3 is TGTGCCAGCAGCTTGATAGTCGACGAGCAGTACTTC. This encodes CASSLIVDEQYF.

This clonotype occurred many times. CDR3 residues: CSALPGAGASYEQYF. In nucleotides, the CDR3 is TGCAGTGCTCTCCCCGGGGCGGGGGCTTCCTACGAGCAGTACTTC. The chain has TRBV20-1 and TRBJ2-7; D possibly corresponds to TRBD2 (7 bases). The V gene lost 5 bases and the J gene lost 1 base, with 18 bases spanning the gap. The CDR3 is 15 residues long. Germline V lookup: CDR1 DFQATT, CDR2 SNEGSKA (reference sequence).

This clonotype occurred many times. The chain employs TRBV27 and TRBJ2-7; no definite D call. The CDR3 is 14 amino acids. Germline CDR1 MNHEY, CDR2 SMNVEV (reference sequence). Trimming shortened V by 0 bases and J by 2 bases, and 8 bases separated the two germline ends. This CDR3 is CASSLSTVAYEQYF. The CDR3 nucleotides are TGTGCCAGCAGTTTATCGACCGTTGCCTACGAGCAGTACTTC.

This clonotype was seen ten or more times. The chain is built from TRBV6-2 or TRBV6-3 and TRBJ1-1; a possible D gene is TRBD1 (6 bases). The CDR3 has 13 amino acids. The V gene lost 11 bases and the J gene lost 4 bases, with 17 bases spanning the gap. The germline V gene has CDR1 MNHEY and CDR2 SVGEGT. The CDR3 DNA follows: TGTGCCTCGTGTCGCGGGGGGCGCACTGAAGCTTTCTTT. It is translated as CASCRGGRTEAFF.

This clonotype was observed many times. CDR3 DNA: TGCAGTGCCCCCTGGGACACCACCTACGAGCAGTACTTC. It yields the protein CSAPWDTTYEQYF. The chain is built from TRBV20-1 and TRBJ2-7; D is possibly TRBD1 (6 bases). V lost 6 bases to trimming and J lost 2 bases, with 14 bases between them. This CDR3 has 13 residues. Germline V gene lookup returns CDR1 DFQATT and CDR2 SNEGSKA (reference sequence).

In this sample, this clonotype turned up many times. This chain links TRBV3-1 with TRBJ2-2, with unresolved D. The germline V gene encodes CDR1 LGHDT and CDR2 YNNKEL (reference sequence). CDR3 length: 14 amino acids. Trimming removed 1 base from V and 3 bases from J, with 6 bases in between. The CDR3 sequence: CASSQVRHTGELFF. CDR3 DNA: TGTGCCAGCAGCCAAGTGCGCCACACCGGGGAGCTGTTTTTT.

There are many counts of this clonotype. The gene calls are TRBV6-5 and TRBJ1-1, with 8 bases fitting TRBD1. This CDR3 is 18 amino acids long. CDR1 MNHEY and CDR2 SVGAGI come from the germline V gene. The V and J ends lost 7 bases and 4 bases, in that order; junction bases with no gene match: 20. The CDR3 here is CASNTARDRMFVGTEAFF. CDR3 sequence (DNA): TGTGCCAGCAATACTGCCAGGGACAGGATGTTCGTGGGCACTGAAGCTTTCTTT.

In its sample, this clonotype was seen many times. This chain links TRBV20-1 with TRBJ1-1; D ambiguous. Trimming pared 0 bases from V and 12 bases from J, leaving 5 bases between. The germline gives CDR1 DFQATT, CDR2 SNEGSKA (reference sequence). This CDR3 has 9 residues. In DNA form, the CDR3 reads TGCAGTGCTAGAGATACGTCTTTCTTT. This gives the protein CSARDTSFF.

The table lists this clonotype with a few counts. The chain's CDR3 is CASSSPGQAGYEQFF. CDR3 DNA: TGTGCCAGCAGTTCCCCGGGACAAGCGGGCTATGAGCAGTTCTTC. The rearrangement links TRBV12-3 or TRBV12-4 to TRBJ2-1; TRBD1 or TRBD2 may be the D gene (6 bases each). This CDR3 comprises 15 residues. V was trimmed by 4 bases and J by 8 bases, leaving 18 bases between them.